This T cell receptor beta chain stems from a study of radiotherapy plus CTLA-4 blockade in lung cancer. As for the study in general: About 17% of enrolled patients responded objectively, and around 30% had disease control. General study points: Together with interferon-beta, which increased in serum after radiation, early dynamic changes in blood T cell clones were reportedly the best predictors of response. Clones of tumor-derived TCRs expanded in blood after radiotherapy plus ipilimumab.

TCRdb keeps only in-frame clones here, not all; method: immunoSEQ multiplex PCR. This sample carries roughly 100,000 clones, 75% to 90% of them seen once, and the ten largest clones take 3.4%. Trimming stripped 3 bases from V and 8 bases from J, with 17 bases between. The CDR3 is 14 amino acids. Germline V gene data show CDR1 as MDHEN and CDR2 as SYDVKM. Focal radiation plus CTLA-4 blockade with ipilimumab was administered to patients who had chemo-refractory metastatic non-small-cell lung cancer. Regarding this clone: Its specificity is not known.

The sequence was obtained from a human donor with non-small cell lung cancer who had a partial response to radiotherapy plus ipilimumab. Sample: peripheral blood, taken from a patient treated with radiotherapy plus ipilimumab. The chain joins TRBV28 to TRBJ2-7, with D possibly matching TRBD1 (6 bases). The CDR3 is CASSFGTPTLKQYF. The CDR3 coding sequence is TGTGCCAGCAGTTTCGGGACACCGACATTGAAGCAGTACTTC.